Included here is one TCR beta chain sequence, with context. Germline CDR1 reads SGHAT; CDR2 reads FQNNGV. The V gene lost 1 base and the J gene lost 0 bases, with 10 bases spanning the gap. The length of the CDR3 is 15 residues. The data were produced by immunoSEQ multiplex PCR, yet TCRdb's version contains in-frame clones alone and is incomplete. The repertoire holds approximately 160,000 clones, with over 80% as singletons. This entry is derived from a study of blood T cell repertoires in COVID-19. As for the study in general: Whether acute or convalescent, the COVID-19 samples came from the United States, Italy and Spain. PBMCs, B-cell-depleted T cells, or T cells provided the cDNA or gDNA that made up the material.

The chain combines TRBV11-2 with TRBJ2-7; D gene uncertain. The sequencing sample was made of peripheral blood. This sequence originates from a man aged 65 to 79 who had recovered from COVID-19. CDR3 sequence reads: CASSLGAGSSYEQYF. In DNA, the CDR3 is TGTGCCAGCAGCTTAGGGGCAGGTAGCTCCTACGAGCAGTACTTC.